The sequence of this TCR beta chain was determined in a study of blood T cell repertoires in COVID-19. About the research overall: The origin of the acute and convalescent COVID-19 samples was the United States, Italy and Spain. Nucleic acid was either cDNA or gDNA, and it came from T cells, B-cell-depleted T cells, or PBMCs.

Authors' processing steps: Reference gene primer amplification yielded estimated nucleated cell counts. The data were produced by immunoSEQ multiplex PCR, yet TCRdb's version contains in-frame clones alone and is incomplete. Clone size and V and J calls were adopted from that table, with D and trimming inferred from the DNA. The sample has roughly 140,000 clones, about 87% seen once. With V trimmed by 0 bases and J by 3 bases, 2 bases remained unmatched. CDR3 length equals 15 residues. Germline V gene sequence: CDR1 SGHRS, CDR2 YFSETQ. The TCR originated in a woman in her fifties or sixties with acute or convalescent COVID-19. The sequenced material came from peripheral blood. This chain connects TRBV5-1 to TRBJ2-2, with TRBD1 matching 7 bases. CDR3 protein: CASSLGDRHTGELFF. The CDR3 bases are TGCGCCAGCAGCTTGGGGGACAGACACACCGGGGAGCTGTTTTTT.